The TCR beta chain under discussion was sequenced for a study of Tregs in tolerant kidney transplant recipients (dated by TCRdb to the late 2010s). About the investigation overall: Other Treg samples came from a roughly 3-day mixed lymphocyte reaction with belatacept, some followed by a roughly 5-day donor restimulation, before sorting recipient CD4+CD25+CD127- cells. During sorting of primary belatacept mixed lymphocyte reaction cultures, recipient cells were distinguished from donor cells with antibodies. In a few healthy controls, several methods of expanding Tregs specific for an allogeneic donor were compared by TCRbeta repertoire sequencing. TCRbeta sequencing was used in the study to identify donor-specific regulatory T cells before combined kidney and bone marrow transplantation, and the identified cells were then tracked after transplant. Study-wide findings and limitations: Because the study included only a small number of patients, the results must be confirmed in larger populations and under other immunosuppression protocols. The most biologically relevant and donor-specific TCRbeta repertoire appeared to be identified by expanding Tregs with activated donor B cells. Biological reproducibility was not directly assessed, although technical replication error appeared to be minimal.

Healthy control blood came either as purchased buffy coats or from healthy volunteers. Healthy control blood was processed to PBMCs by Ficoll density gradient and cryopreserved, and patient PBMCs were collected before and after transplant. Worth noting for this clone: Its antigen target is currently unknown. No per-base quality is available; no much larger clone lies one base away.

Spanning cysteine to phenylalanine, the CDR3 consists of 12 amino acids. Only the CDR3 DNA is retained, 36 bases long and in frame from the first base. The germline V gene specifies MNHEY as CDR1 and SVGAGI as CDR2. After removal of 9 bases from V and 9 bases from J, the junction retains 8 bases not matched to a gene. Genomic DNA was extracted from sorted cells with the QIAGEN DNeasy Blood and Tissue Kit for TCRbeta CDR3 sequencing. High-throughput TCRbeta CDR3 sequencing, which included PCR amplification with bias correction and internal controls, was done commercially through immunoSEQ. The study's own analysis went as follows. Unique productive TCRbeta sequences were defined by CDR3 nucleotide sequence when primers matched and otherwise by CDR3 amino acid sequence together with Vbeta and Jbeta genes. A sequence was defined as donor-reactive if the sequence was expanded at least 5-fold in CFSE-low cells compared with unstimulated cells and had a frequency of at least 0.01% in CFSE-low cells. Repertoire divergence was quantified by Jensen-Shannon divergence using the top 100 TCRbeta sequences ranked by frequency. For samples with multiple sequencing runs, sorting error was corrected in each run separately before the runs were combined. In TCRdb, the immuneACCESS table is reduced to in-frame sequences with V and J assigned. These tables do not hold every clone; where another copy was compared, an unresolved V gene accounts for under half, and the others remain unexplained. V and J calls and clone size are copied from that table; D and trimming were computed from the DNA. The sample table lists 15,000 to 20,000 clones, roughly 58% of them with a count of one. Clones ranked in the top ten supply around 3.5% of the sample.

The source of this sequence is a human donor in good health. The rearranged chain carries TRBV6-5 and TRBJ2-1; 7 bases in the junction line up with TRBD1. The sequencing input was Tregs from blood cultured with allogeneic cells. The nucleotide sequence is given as TGTGCCAGTTCCAGGGGGTCCAGTGAGCAGTTCTTC. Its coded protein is CASSRGSSEQFF.